These 14 T cell receptor beta chains were sequenced from one sample in a study of T cells in Graves' hyperthyroidism and ophthalmopathy. From RNA transcripts, TCR beta CDR3 regions were amplified. Researchers ran a first-round RT-PCR on the TCR CDR3 using the HTBI primer set. TCRdb re-called the multiplex PCR reads with MiXCR, one entry per CDR3 protein. The sample includes approximately 100,000 distinct CDR3 sequences, 40% to 50% of them seen just once. Sequencing was done on a sample of blood. These receptors were collected from a middle-aged man with Graves' hyperthyroidism.

This clonotype has a count of ten or more. The V call is TRBV29-1, the J call TRBJ2-7; 8 bases are a match to TRBD2. V lost 6 bases and J lost 5; bases outside the gene matches: 9. CDR3 length: 13 amino acids. Per the germline V gene, CDR1 is SQVTM and CDR2 is ANQGSEA. CDR3 sequence: CSVFRGGLNEQYF. CDR3 sequence (DNA): TGCAGCGTGTTCCGGGGGGGGCTGAACGAGCAGTACTTC.

This clonotype was counted ten times or more. This rearrangement joins TRBV6-5 to TRBJ1-5, with D possibly being TRBD1 (5 bases). Germline assignment: CDR1 MNHEY and CDR2 SVGAGI. Trimming cost V 5 bases and J 4 bases, with 15 bases left between them. The CDR3 covers 15 residues. The CDR3 nucleotides are TGTGCCAGCAGTACCGGGACGGCGCCGAATCAGCCCCAGCATTTT. This sequence encodes CASSTGTAPNQPQHF.

The table lists this clonotype with many counts. V usage is TRBV15 and J usage is TRBJ1-2; TRBD1 matches at 11 bases. Trimming removed 1 base from V and 8 bases from J; junction bases left unmatched: 9. Germline CDR1 reads LNHNV; CDR2 reads YYDKDF (reference sequence). The CDR3 runs 16 residues. In nucleotides, the CDR3 is TGTGCCACCAGCAGAGTAGGAGGACAGGGGGCGAGAGGCTACACCTTC. Encoded protein: CATSRVGGQGARGYTF. The entire variable domain, with the rest obtained from reference TRBV15 and TRBJ1-2, is as follows: DAMVIQNPRYQVTQFGKPVTLSCSQTLNHNVMYWYQQKSSQAPKLLFHYYDKDFNNEADTPDNFQSRRPNTSFCFLDIRSPGLGDTAMYLCATSRVGGQGARGYTFGSGTRLTVV.

J is TRBJ2-5 and V is TRBV20-1; D is perhaps TRBD1 (5 bases). CDR3 length: 13 amino acids. Trimming removed 0 bases from V and 5 bases from J, with 10 bases in between. Germline V gene data show CDR1 as DFQATT and CDR2 as SNEGSKA (reference sequence). This chain's CDR3 is CSARDLAGETQYF. The DNA for the CDR3 is TGCAGTGCTAGAGATCTGGCAGGGGAGACCCAGTACTTC.

Only a few counts were recorded for this clonotype. A much bigger clone sits one base away, suggesting this may be a read error. The chain uses TRBV7-3 and TRBJ2-2; D is perhaps TRBD2 (6 bases). This CDR3 is built from 14 residues. Germline CDR1 and CDR2: SGHTA and FQGTGA. The CDR3 sequence is CASSSRGNIGELFF. The CDR3 nucleotides read TGTGCCAGCAGCTCCCGCGGGAACATCGGGGAGCTGTTTTTT.

The chain carries TRBV7-7 and TRBJ2-1, with 12 bases identical to TRBD2. This CDR3 contains 16 residues. In germline, CDR1 is SSHAT, CDR2 FNYEAQ (reference sequence). V lost 5 bases to trimming and J lost 1 base; unmatched junction nucleotides: 3. CDR3 DNA: TGTGCCAGCAGCCAGACTAGCGGGAGTTCCTACAATGAGCAGTTCTTC. Translation gives CASSQTSGSSYNEQFF.

This clonotype was picked up many times. A clone one base away is much larger, so this may be a read error. The chain combines TRBV15 with TRBJ2-7; TRBD2 matches at 9 bases. Per the germline V gene, CDR1 is LNHNV and CDR2 is YYDKDF (reference sequence). The CDR3 has 16 residues. The DNA of the CDR3 is TGTGCCACCAGCAGGGGCCTCATAGCGGGAGCCTACGAGCGGTACTTC. Encoded protein: CATSRGLIAGAYERYF.

V is TRBV7-8 and J is TRBJ2-7; 10 bases align to TRBD1. The CDR3 consists of 19 residues. Germline CDR1 and CDR2: SGHVS and FQNEAQ. V lost 5 bases to trimming and J lost 4 bases; unmatched junction nucleotides: 20. Here the CDR3 DNA reads TGTGCCAGCAGCACGCGAACCGGGACAGGGGTCTATACTATTTACGAGCAGTACGTC. Amino acids: CASSTRTGTGVYTIYEQYV.

The chain combines TRBV7-2 with TRBJ2-1; 9 bases agree with TRBD2. V dropped 5 bases and J dropped 9; count of bases not matched to a gene: 14. In germline, CDR1 is SGHTA, CDR2 FQGNSA. The CDR3 contains 16 residues. CDR3 in DNA: TGTGCCAGCAGCCCGACCCGAGCGGGGGGACGGAGTGAGCAGTTCTTC. This translates into CASSPTRAGGRSEQFF.

This clonotype appeared many times. V usage is TRBV24-1 and J usage is TRBJ2-1; TRBD2 aligns across 13 bases. The CDR3 is 16 amino acids. With 7 bases clipped from V and 3 bases from J, the junction kept 5 bases outside the gene matches. In germline, CDR1 is KGHDR, CDR2 SFDVKD. This CDR3 reads CATSGTSGTLYNEQFF. For the CDR3, the DNA is TGTGCCACCAGCGGGACTAGCGGGACCCTCTACAATGAGCAGTTCTTC.

In the case of this clonotype: At one boundary the junction diverges from the germline segment, which might be a read error. The rearrangement uses TRBV12-3 or TRBV12-4 and TRBJ1-2, with D possibly TRBD1 on 5 matching bases. This CDR3 region has 14 residues. Written as DNA, the CDR3 is TGTGCCAGCAGCCGAATCGACAGCGAAGAGGGCTACACCTTT. As protein: CASSRIDSEEGYTF.

This clonotype was detected ten times or more. V gene TRBV7-2 combines with J gene TRBJ2-3; D not resolved. The CDR3 extends over 14 amino acids. Germline-derived CDR1 and CDR2 are SGHTA and FQGNSA. The V end lost 2 bases, the J end lost 4 bases, and 10 bases lay between the germline ends. CDR3 DNA: TGTGCCAGCAGCTTAATGCCAACCTCAGATACGCAGTATTTT. This encodes CASSLMPTSDTQYF.

Remarks on this clonotype: It may be a read error: a sequence one base away is much more abundant. The V and J genes are TRBV4-3 and TRBJ2-5; possible D gene TRBD2, 5 bases. The V end was cut by 4 bases, the J end by 1 base, with 10 bases between. This CDR3 has 14 residues. Germline V gene lookup returns CDR1 LGHNA and CDR2 YSLEER. The CDR3 coding sequence is TGCGCCAGCAGCCCATTCGAGGGCCAAGAGACCCAGTACTTC. It yields the protein CASSPFEGQETQYF.

This rearrangement joins TRBV7-4 to TRBJ1-5, with a possible D match to TRBD1 (6 bases). Trimming removed 0 bases from V and 14 bases from J, with 26 bases in between. CDR3 length: 17 amino acids. CDR1 and CDR2 (germline): SGHVT, SQSDAQ. This CDR3 is CASSLAGEGGAKRNEHF. The CDR3 DNA is TGTGCCAGCAGCTTAGCGGGGGAGGGGGGCGCAAAGCGGAACGAGCATTTT. The variable domain in full, with the rest retrieved from reference TRBV7-4 and TRBJ1-5, is GAGVSQSPRYKVAKRGRDVALRCDSISGHVTLYWYRQTLGQGSEVLTYSQSDAQRDKSGRPSGRFSAERPERSVSTLKIQRTEQGDSAVYLCASSLAGEGGAKRNEHFGDGTRLSIL.